These T cell receptor beta chains were read from a single sample in a study of T cell responses to AZD1222 COVID-19 vaccine. Clones were read by immunoSEQ multiplex PCR, and TCRdb kept only the in-frame ones, dropping some. Altogether roughly 80,000 clones are present, less than 95% being singletons, with the ten largest covering approximately 3.2%. Sequencing used peripheral blood, obtained 28 days after the second AZD1222 dose. Source of these receptors: an adult who received the AZD1222 COVID-19 vaccine. The CDR3 runs from the conserved cysteine through the conserved F or W. Fields, in order: D gene, clone size, V gene, J gene, CDR3 DNA, CDR3 protein. A D gene is named only where the DNA matches it firmly. The listing skips clone size in some rows; elsewhere it reads once, few, many or a size class.

.	.	TRBV11-2	TRBJ1-2	TGTGCCAGCAGCTTATCCCCAGGGATCCTCTCTGGCTACACCTTC	CASSLSPGILSGYTF
TRBD1	.	TRBV28	TRBJ1-6	TGTGCCAGCAGCCGGGGACAGGGTAATTCACCCCTCCACTTT	CASSRGQGNSPLHF
.	.	TRBV4-2	TRBJ1-1	TGTGCCAGCAGCCAGCCCCCCGGGAACACTGAAGCTTTCTTT	CASSQPPGNTEAFF
.	.	TRBV29-1	TRBJ1-2	TGCAGCGTTGGGAACAGGGAGATGGGAGTGGGAGGCTACACCTTC	CSVGNREMGVGGYTF
.	once	TRBV6-1	TRBJ2-2	TGTGCCAGCAGTGAAGGTTGGATCATCGGGGAGCTGTTTTTT	CASSEGWIIGELFF
TRBD2	.	TRBV24-1	TRBJ2-1	TGTGCCACCAGTGATTGGACTAGCGGGAGGGAGAATGAGCAGTTCTTC	CATSDWTSGRENEQFF
.	.	TRBV7-9	TRBJ1-3	TGTGCCAGCAGCTTAGGCCGTAGAAACACCATATATTTT	CASSLGRRNTIYF
TRBD1	.	TRBV30	TRBJ2-3	TGTGCCTGGGCCACAGACAGGGTCAGCACAGATACGCAGTATTTT	CAWATDRVSTDTQYF
.	.	TRBV18	TRBJ1-2	TGTGCCAGCTCCTTACAGGTCTATGGCTACACCTTC	CASSLQVYGYTF
TRBD1	.	TRBV2	TRBJ2-7	TGTGCCAGCAGTGTGGGGACAGACTTCTACGAGCAGTACTTC	CASSVGTDFYEQYF
.	.	TRBV7-9	TRBJ2-1	TGTGCCAGCAATTCGTTTTATAATGAGCAGTTCTTC	CASNSFYNEQFF
.	few	TRBV6-5	TRBJ2-5	TGTGCCAGCAGGAAGGGGGTTCGTGCAGAGACCCAGTACTTC	CASRKGVRAETQYF
.	.	TRBV6-5	TRBJ2-3	TGTGCCAGCAGCCCAGCCGAAACAGATACGCAGTATTTT	CASSPAETDTQYF
TRBD1	.	TRBV18	TRBJ1-5	TGTGCCAGCTCACGAGGGACAGGGAGTGTGGAGCCCCAGCATTTT	CASSRGTGSVEPQHF
TRBD1	.	TRBV6-5	TRBJ1-6	TGTGCCAGCAGTTTACAGGGGGAAAATTCACCCCTCCACTTT	CASSLQGENSPLHF
.	.	TRBV7-9	TRBJ1-1	TGTGCCAGCAGCTTCTCCCGGGAGGTCACTGAAGCTTTCTTT	CASSFSREVTEAFF
.	few	TRBV5-6	TRBJ1-2	TGTGCCAGCAGTGCCTTCGGGGTTAGTAGTGGCTACACCTTC	CASSAFGVSSGYTF
.	few	TRBV25-1	TRBJ2-3	TGTGCCAGCAGTGAAGGTAGGGAGGCGCAGTATTTT	CASSEGREAQYF
.	.	TRBV7-3	TRBJ2-3	TGTGCCAGCAGCTTAATGGTCGGACAATTAGCCGGAGATACGCAGTATTTT	CASSLMVGQLAGDTQYF
.	.	TRBV29-1	TRBJ1-5	TGCAGCGTACAACAGGGAGGCAATCAGCCCCAGCATTTT	CSVQQGGNQPQHF
TRBD1	.	TRBV11-2	TRBJ2-3	TGTGCCAGCAGCCTTCCAAGGGTCGGGACAGGGACAGATACGCAGTATTTT	CASSLPRVGTGTDTQYF
TRBD1	.	TRBV5-6	TRBJ1-3	TGTGCCAGCAGCCCACCCCGGGACAGTTCTGGAAACACCATATATTTT	CASSPPRDSSGNTIYF
.	.	TRBV11-2	TRBJ2-2	TGTGCCAGCAGCTGGGGGCTTTCGAACACCGGGGAGCTGTTTTTT	CASSWGLSNTGELFF
.	.	TRBV10-3	TRBJ2-7	TGTGCCATCAGGGACAGCGTACGTTCCTACGAGCAGTACTTC	CAIRDSVRSYEQYF
.	.	TRBV11-2	TRBJ2-1	TGTGCCAGCAGGGCACCCTTGGGGTACAATGAGCAGTTCTTC	CASRAPLGYNEQFF
.	.	TRBV19	TRBJ2-3	TGTGCCAGTGCCCTGGGGGTGCCCTCTGATACGCAGTATTTT	CASALGVPSDTQYF
TRBD2	.	TRBV5-6	TRBJ2-3	TGTGCCAGCAGCCCCTCGGGACTAGCGGGAATCCGGGATACGCAGTATTTT	CASSPSGLAGIRDTQYF
TRBD1	.	TRBV11-3	TRBJ1-3	TGTGCCAGCAGCTCCGGGACAGGGAGGGGAGAGCACTCTGGAAACACCATATATTTT	CASSSGTGRGEHSGNTIYF
.	.	TRBV29-1	TRBJ1-5	TGCAGCGTTGGAGGGGATCAGCCCCAGCATTTT	CSVGGDQPQHF
.	.	TRBV13	TRBJ1-3	TGTGCCAGCAGCCAAGGGACGGTACAGTTCTCTGGAAACACCATATATTTT	CASSQGTVQFSGNTIYF
.	once	TRBV13	TRBJ2-2	TGTGCCAGCAGCTTAGACAGGAACACCGGGGAGCTGTTTTTT	CASSLDRNTGELFF
.	.	TRBV11-2	TRBJ1-2	TGTGCCAGTAGCTTATCCACGGGTTTGGGGTATGGCTACACCTTC	CASSLSTGLGYGYTF
.	once	TRBV11-3	TRBJ2-5	TGTGCCAGCAGCTTAGTCGCGACTTCAGAGACCCAGTACTTC	CASSLVATSETQYF
TRBD1	few	TRBV6-5	TRBJ1-4	TGTGCCACGGGAAGGATGACAGGGGTTAATGAAAAACTGTTTTTT	CATGRMTGVNEKLFF
.	once	TRBV6-6	TRBJ1-2	TGTGCCAGCTCGGACGCGGGAGGGAGCTATGGCTACACCTTC	CASSDAGGSYGYTF
.	.	TRBV4-1	TRBJ1-5	TGCGCCAGCAGCCAGGGGACTTATAGCAATCAGCCCCAGCATTTT	CASSQGTYSNQPQHF
.	once	TRBV27	TRBJ2-1	TGTGCCAGCAGCGTAACAGAAACCTACAATGAGCAGTTCTTC	CASSVTETYNEQFF
.	.	TRBV4-1	TRBJ1-6	TGCGCCAGCAGCCAAGGCGGGACGGGTTCACCCCTCCACTTT	CASSQGGTGSPLHF
TRBD2	.	TRBV29-1	TRBJ2-1	TGCAGCGCCGCTGTAGCGGGGGGGCCAGGGAATGAGCAGTTCTTC	CSAAVAGGPGNEQFF
.	.	TRBV4-3	TRBJ1-4	TGCGCCAGCAGCCTCCAAGCACAAACTAATGAAAAACTGTTTTTT	CASSLQAQTNEKLFF
.	.	TRBV19	TRBJ2-3	TGTGCCAGTAGTAATGATCCAGGTAGCACAGATACGCAGTATTTT	CASSNDPGSTDTQYF
.	.	TRBV29-1	TRBJ1-5	TGCAGCGTTGCGGCAGTCGATAGCAATCAGCCCCAGCATTTT	CSVAAVDSNQPQHF